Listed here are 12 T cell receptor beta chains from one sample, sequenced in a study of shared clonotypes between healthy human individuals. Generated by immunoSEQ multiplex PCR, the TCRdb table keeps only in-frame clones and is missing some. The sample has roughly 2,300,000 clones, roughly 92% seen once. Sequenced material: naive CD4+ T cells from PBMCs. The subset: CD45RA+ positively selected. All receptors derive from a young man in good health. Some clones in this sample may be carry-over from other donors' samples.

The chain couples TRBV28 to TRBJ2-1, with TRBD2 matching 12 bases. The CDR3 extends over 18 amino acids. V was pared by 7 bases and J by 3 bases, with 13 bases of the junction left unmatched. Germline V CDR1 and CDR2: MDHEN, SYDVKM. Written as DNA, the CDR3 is TGTGCCAGCAATCCCCTAGCGGGAGGGCCCGGGATCTACAATGAGCAGTTCTTC. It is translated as CASNPLAGGPGIYNEQFF.

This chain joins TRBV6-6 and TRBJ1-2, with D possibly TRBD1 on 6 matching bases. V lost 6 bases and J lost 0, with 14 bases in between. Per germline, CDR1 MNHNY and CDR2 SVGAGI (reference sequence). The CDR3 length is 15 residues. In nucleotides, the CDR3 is TGTGCCAGCAGGACGATCCGGACAGCTAACTATGGCTACACCTTC. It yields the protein CASRTIRTANYGYTF.

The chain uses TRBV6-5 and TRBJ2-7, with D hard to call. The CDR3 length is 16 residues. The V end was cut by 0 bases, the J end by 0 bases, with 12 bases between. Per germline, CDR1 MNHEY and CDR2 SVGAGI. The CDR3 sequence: CASSYSTLVSSYEQYF. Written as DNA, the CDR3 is TGTGCCAGCAGTTACTCGACGCTAGTGAGCTCCTACGAGCAGTACTTC.

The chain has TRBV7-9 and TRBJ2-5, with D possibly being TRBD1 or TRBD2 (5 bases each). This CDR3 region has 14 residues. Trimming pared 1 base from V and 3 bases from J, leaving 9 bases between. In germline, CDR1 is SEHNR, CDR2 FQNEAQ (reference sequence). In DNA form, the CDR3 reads TGTGCCAGCAGCTTAGGTGGGACGGAAGAGACCCAGTACTTC. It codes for CASSLGGTEETQYF.

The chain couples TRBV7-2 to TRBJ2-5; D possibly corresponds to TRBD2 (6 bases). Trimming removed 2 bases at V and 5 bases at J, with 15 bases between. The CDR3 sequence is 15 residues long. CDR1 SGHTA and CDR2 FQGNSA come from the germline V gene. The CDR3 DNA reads TGTGCCAGCAGCTTATTACTGGGGGGAGCGGAGACCCAGTACTTC. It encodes CASSLLLGGAETQYF.

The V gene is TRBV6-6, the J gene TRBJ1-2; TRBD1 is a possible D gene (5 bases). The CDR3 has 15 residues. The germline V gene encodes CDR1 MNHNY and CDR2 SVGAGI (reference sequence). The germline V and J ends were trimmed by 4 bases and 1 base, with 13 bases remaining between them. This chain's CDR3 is CASSSYTQGNYGYTF. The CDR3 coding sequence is TGTGCCAGCAGTTCTTACACCCAGGGTAACTATGGCTACACCTTC.

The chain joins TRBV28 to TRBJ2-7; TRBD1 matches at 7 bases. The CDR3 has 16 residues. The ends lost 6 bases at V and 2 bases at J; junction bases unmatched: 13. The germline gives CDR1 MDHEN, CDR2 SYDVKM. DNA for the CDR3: TGTGCCAGCAGCTACCGACAGGGAACCCCCACCTACGAGCAGTACTTC. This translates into CASSYRQGTPTYEQYF.

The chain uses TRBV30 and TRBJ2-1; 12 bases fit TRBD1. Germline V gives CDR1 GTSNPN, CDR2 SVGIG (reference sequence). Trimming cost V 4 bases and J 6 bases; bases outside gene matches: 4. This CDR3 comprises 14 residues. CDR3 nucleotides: TGTGCCTGGAACCGGGACAGGGGGCGCAATGAGCAGTTCTTC. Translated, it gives CAWNRDRGRNEQFF.

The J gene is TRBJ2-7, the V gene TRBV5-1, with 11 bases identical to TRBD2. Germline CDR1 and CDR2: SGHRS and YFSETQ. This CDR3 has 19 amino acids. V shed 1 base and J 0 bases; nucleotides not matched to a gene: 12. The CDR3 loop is CASSLFPGLAGIFSYEQYF. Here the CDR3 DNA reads TGCGCCAGCAGCTTGTTCCCAGGACTAGCGGGTATTTTCTCCTACGAGCAGTACTTC.

CDR3 residues: CASSPERTGQKLFF. For the CDR3, the DNA is TGTGCCAGCTCACCAGAAAGGACAGGGCAGAAACTGTTTTTT. The chain uses TRBV18 and TRBJ1-4; 8 bases are a match to TRBD1. Looked up from germline, CDR1 is KGHSH and CDR2 is LQKENI. The CDR3 contains 14 residues. V lost 2 bases, J lost 11 bases, and 7 bases stayed unmatched. The complete variable domain, with remaining parts taken from reference TRBV18 and TRBJ1-4, reads NAGVMQNPRHLVRRRGQEARLRCSPMKGHSHVYWYRQLPEEGLKFMVYLQKENIIDESGMPKERFSAEFPKEGPSILRIQQVVRGDSAAYFCASSPERTGQKLFFGSGTQLSVL.

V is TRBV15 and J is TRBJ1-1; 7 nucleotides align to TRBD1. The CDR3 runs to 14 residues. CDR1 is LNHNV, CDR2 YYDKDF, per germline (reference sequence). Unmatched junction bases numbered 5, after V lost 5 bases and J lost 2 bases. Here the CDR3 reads CATSVYRGNTEAFF. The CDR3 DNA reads TGTGCCACCAGCGTATACAGGGGTAACACTGAAGCTTTCTTT.

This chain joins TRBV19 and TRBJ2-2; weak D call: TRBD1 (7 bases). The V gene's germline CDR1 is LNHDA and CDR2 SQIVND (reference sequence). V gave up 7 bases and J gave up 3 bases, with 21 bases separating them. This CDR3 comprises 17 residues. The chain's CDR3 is CASTPRDSGGYTGELFF. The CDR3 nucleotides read TGTGCCAGTACCCCACGGGACTCAGGGGGTTACACCGGGGAGCTGTTTTTT. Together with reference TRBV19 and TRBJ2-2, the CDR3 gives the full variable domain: DGGITQSPKYLFRKEGQNVTLSCEQNLNHDAMYWYRQDPGQGLRLIYYSQIVNDFQKGDIAEGYSVSREKKESFPLTVTSAQKNPTAFYLCASTPRDSGGYTGELFFGEGSRLTVL.